Below, 9 T cell receptor beta chains from the same sample are listed, as sequenced in a study of blood T cell repertoires in COVID-19. Assay: immunoSEQ multiplex PCR; the TCRdb copy retains only in-frame clones and omits some. The profile shows a few hundred thousand clones, around 91% of them singletons. The material sequenced was PBMCs or T cells enriched from blood (not recorded which). These receptors were obtained from a man between 18 and 35 years old who had recovered from COVID-19.

J is TRBJ2-1 and V is TRBV28; TRBD1 is a possible D gene (5 bases). The germline V and J ends were trimmed by 5 bases and 2 bases, with 16 bases remaining between them. CDR1 and CDR2 (germline): MDHEN, SYDVKM. This CDR3 contains 16 residues. CDR3: CASSRDRQFTYNEQFF. The CDR3 DNA sequence: TGTGCCAGCAGTCGAGACCGACAGTTTACCTACAATGAGCAGTTCTTC.

The rearrangement joins TRBV7-9 to TRBJ1-4; D might be TRBD1 (6 bases). The CDR3 sequence is 14 residues long. Germline CDR1 and CDR2: SEHNR and FQNEAQ (reference sequence). Deletions cut 5 bases from V and 7 bases from J, with 14 bases between. The CDR3, as DNA: TGTGCCAGCAGCAAACCAGGACAGACTGAAAAACTGTTTTTT. Translation gives CASSKPGQTEKLFF.

This chain uses TRBV3-1 (or the pseudogene TRBV3-2) with TRBJ2-7; a possible D gene is TRBD2 (5 bases). The V end lost 2 bases, the J end lost 6 bases, and 14 bases lay between the germline ends. Germline CDR1 and CDR2: LGHDT and YNNKEL (reference sequence). The CDR3 length is 14 residues. CDR3 residues: CASSQILDSGEQYF. CDR3 coding DNA: TGTGCCAGCAGCCAAATACTAGATTCGGGCGAGCAGTACTTC.

CDR3 sequence: CASSNTGGRGQPQHF. The CDR3 DNA reads TGTGCCAGCAGTAACACAGGGGGTAGAGGTCAGCCCCAGCATTTT. The chain is built from TRBV6-5 and TRBJ1-5; TRBD1 aligns across 8 bases. This CDR3 has 15 residues. Germline loops: CDR1 MNHEY, CDR2 SVGAGI. V dropped 5 bases and J dropped 6; count of bases not matched to a gene: 9.

This clone was seen just once. V and J are TRBV5-5 and TRBJ1-3; D unclear. Germline assignment: CDR1 SGHKS and CDR2 YYEKEE (reference sequence). This CDR3 spans 16 amino acids. V dropped 4 bases and J dropped 3 bases, with 17 bases sitting between them. The DNA of the CDR3 is TGTGCCAGCAGCCCGGCTGCGAGGGCCCTTGGAAACACCATATATTTT. As protein: CASSPAARALGNTIYF.

The V gene is TRBV5-5, the J gene TRBJ1-4; possibly TRBD1 for D (5 bases). The V and J ends lost 0 bases and 9 bases respectively, with 12 bases between them. From germline, CDR1 is SGHKS and CDR2 YYEKEE (reference sequence). The CDR3 loop spans 14 amino acids. CDR3 residues: CASSLDQGLQKLFF. The CDR3 DNA reads TGTGCCAGCAGCTTGGATCAGGGTCTCCAAAAACTGTTTTTT.

The chain carries TRBV11-3 and TRBJ2-1, with D unresolved. Germline values: CDR1 SGHNT, CDR2 YENEEA. Trimming removed 0 bases at V and 2 bases at J, with 8 bases between. The CDR3 spans 15 residues. The CDR3 region is CASSLDHRPYNEQFF. CDR3 DNA sequence: TGTGCCAGCAGCTTAGATCACAGACCCTACAATGAGCAGTTCTTC.

DNA for the CDR3: TGTGCCAGCAGCCCCATGTACGAGCAGTACTTC. Protein: CASSPMYEQYF. This chain joins TRBV7-2 and TRBJ2-7; D not resolved. CDR1 is SGHTA and CDR2 is FQGNSA in the germline V gene. V lost 5 bases, J lost 4 bases, and 6 bases lay in between. This CDR3 comprises 11 residues.

The chain links TRBV3-1 (or the pseudogene TRBV3-2) to TRBJ1-1; TRBD1 agrees at 8 bases. Germline V lookup: CDR1 LGHDT, CDR2 YNNKEL (reference sequence). J gave up 4 bases and V 4 bases, and 8 bases lay outside the gene matches. This CDR3 region has 15 residues. CDR3 sequence (DNA): TGTGCCAGCAGCCGCGGACAGGGCGTAGGCACTGAAGCTTTCTTT. This encodes CASSRGQGVGTEAFF.